This T cell receptor beta chain was found in a study of blood T cells in healthy people across ages. Study-level points and caveats: Shifts in expanded clonotypes may have been confounded by donor CMV status, which was unknown.

Total RNA, at least 5 micrograms per sample, came from PBMCs. CDR3 length: 13 residues. Trimming pared 2 bases from V and 0 bases from J, leaving 7 bases between. Germline CDR1 and CDR2: DFQATT and SNEGSKA (reference sequence). Combining a sample-barcoded 5' primer with a J-beta primer mix, a second PCR ran for roughly 6 to 12 cycles. TCRdb reprocessed the 5' RACE reads with MiXCR, giving one entry per CDR3 protein. The data show around 650,000 distinct CDR3 sequences, about a third seen once. For this clonotype: The target antigen is unknown.

The source material was blood. This chain links TRBV20-1 with TRBJ1-2; unclear D gene. The sequence derives from a woman aged 80 or over in good health. The CDR3 region is CSARLRTNYGYTF. CDR3 nucleotide sequence: TGCAGTGCTAGACTAAGAACTAACTATGGCTACACCTTC.